The 14 T cell receptor beta chains in this list originate from one sample, sequenced in a study of OX40 agonist ivuxolimab in advanced cancers. The data were produced by immunoSEQ multiplex PCR, yet TCRdb's version contains in-frame clones alone and is incomplete. This table holds roughly 35,000 clones, 92% found once. The starting material was CD4+ or CD8+ T cells sorted from blood, obtained in a trial of the OX40 agonist ivuxolimab. Source of these receptors: an adult with an advanced solid tumor such as melanoma, head and neck, liver or kidney cancer.

A few counts support this clone. The J gene is TRBJ2-2, the V gene TRBV7-2; 8 bases align to TRBD1. The CDR3 totals 17 residues. V gave up 1 base and J gave up 6 bases; unmatched junction bases: 10. The germline gives CDR1 SGHTA, CDR2 FQGNSA. In DNA form, the CDR3 reads TGTGCCAGCAGCTTAGGAGAAAGGACAGGGTTGGCCGGGGAGCTGTTTTTT. This gives the protein CASSLGERTGLAGELFF.

The rearrangement links TRBV28 to TRBJ1-1; D unclear. The CDR3 extends over 11 amino acids. Germline V lookup: CDR1 MDHEN, CDR2 SYDVKM. Trimming cost V 5 bases and J 1 base, with 2 bases left between them. DNA of the CDR3: TGTGCCAGCAGTCAGAACACTGAAGCTTTCTTT. It translates to CASSQNTEAFF.

This chain joins TRBV27 and TRBJ1-1; D gene unclear. V was clipped by 4 bases and J by 4 bases, with 10 bases between them. The CDR3 spans 13 residues. Looked up from germline, CDR1 is MNHEY and CDR2 is SMNVEV (reference sequence). The CDR3 DNA follows: TGTGCCAGCAGTTCACTGGGTGTCACTGAAGCTTTCTTT. It is translated as CASSSLGVTEAFF.

This chain connects TRBV5-6 to TRBJ2-2, with D possibly being TRBD2 (6 bases). CDR1 is SGHDT, CDR2 YYEEEE, per germline. The CDR3 extends over 16 amino acids. Between the trimmed V and J ends, which lost 0 bases and 0 bases, there was a span of 9 bases. The CDR3 coding sequence is TGTGCCAGCAGCTTGGTGGGGGGACCGAACACCGGGGAGCTGTTTTTT. It codes for CASSLVGGPNTGELFF.

The V gene is TRBV15, the J gene TRBJ1-3; D not resolved. Germline CDR1 reads LNHNV; CDR2 reads YYDKDF (reference sequence). The CDR3 sequence is 17 residues long. V gave up 0 bases and J gave up 0 bases, with 12 bases separating them. CDR3 loop: CATSRDSSTSSGNTIYF. The CDR3 nucleotides read TGTGCCACCAGCAGAGATAGTAGTACTTCCTCTGGAAACACCATATATTTT.

The chain uses TRBV28 and TRBJ2-5; 13 nucleotides line up with TRBD2. The CDR3 has 15 residues. Trimming removed 10 bases from V and 5 bases from J; junction bases left unmatched: 10. CDR1 and CDR2 from the germline V gene are MDHEN and SYDVKM. Here the CDR3 reads CATRLGLAGHETQYF. Written as DNA, the CDR3 is TGTGCCACCCGATTGGGACTAGCGGGACACGAGACCCAGTACTTC.

The J gene is TRBJ1-3, the V gene TRBV28, with D possibly matching TRBD1 (5 bases). Germline assignment: CDR1 MDHEN and CDR2 SYDVKM. The CDR3 length is 18 residues. V lost 3 bases, J lost 0 bases, and 18 bases lay in between. CDR3 nucleotides: TGTGCCAGCAGTTTGAGGACGGGACTGGGATCCTCTGGAAACACCATATATTTT. This sequence encodes CASSLRTGLGSSGNTIYF.

The V gene is TRBV5-6, the J gene TRBJ2-2; 10 bases agree with TRBD2. Germline CDR1 and CDR2: SGHDT and YYEEEE. V dropped 4 bases and J dropped 1; count of bases not matched to a gene: 7. The CDR3 length is 17 residues. As DNA, the CDR3 is TGTGCCAGCAGCCCTCTTCTAGCGGGAGAGAACACCGGGGAGCTGTTTTTT. It codes for CASSPLLAGENTGELFF. The full variable domain, completed using reference TRBV5-6 and TRBJ2-2, is DAGVTQSPTHLIKTRGQQVTLRCSPKSGHDTVSWYQQALGQGPQFIFQYYEEEERQRGNFPDRFSGHQFPNYSSELNVNALLLGDSALYLCASSPLLAGENTGELFFGEGSRLTVL.

In regard to this clone: A junction boundary mismatches the germline segment, possibly from a read error. This sequence joins TRBV7-8 and TRBJ2-3; 11 nucleotides match TRBD2. Germline V CDR1 and CDR2: SGHVS, FQNEAQ. The CDR3 is 14 residues long. DNA for the CDR3: TGTGCCAACAGCTTAGCGGGAGGGGCCGATACGCAGTATTTT. It is translated as CANSLAGGADTQYF.

The chain links TRBV19 to TRBJ2-2; the D gene is possibly TRBD2 (5 bases). The CDR3 covers 15 residues. Germline V gene sequence: CDR1 LNHDA, CDR2 SQIVND (reference sequence). Trimming took off 2 bases at V and 0 bases at J, with 7 bases between the two ends. This chain's CDR3 is CASSITGSNTGELFF. In DNA, the CDR3 is TGTGCCAGTAGTATAACGGGGTCGAACACCGGGGAGCTGTTTTTT.

V usage is TRBV5-4 and J usage is TRBJ2-7; perhaps TRBD2 as D (6 bases). The germline V and J ends were trimmed by 1 base and 8 bases, with 16 bases remaining between them. Germline CDR1 is SGHNT and CDR2 is YYREEE (reference sequence). The CDR3 loop spans 14 amino acids. CDR3 DNA: TGTGCCAGCAGCTTGCCGGAGGGCCAGATCCAGCAGTACTTC. It yields the protein CASSLPEGQIQQYF.

This sequence joins TRBV25-1 and TRBJ2-7; D may correspond to TRBD1 or TRBD2 (5 bases each). The V end lost 8 bases, the J end lost 3 bases, and 26 bases lay between the germline ends. This CDR3 has 17 amino acids. Germline CDR1 is MGHDK and CDR2 is SYGVNS. For the CDR3, the DNA is TGTGCCAGCCCTGATAAGTTCTCCGGGACGGAAAACTACGAGCAGTACTTC. Translation: CASPDKFSGTENYEQYF.

This clone was counted once. The chain couples TRBV19 to TRBJ2-3, with 12 bases matching TRBD2. The CDR3 runs to 16 residues. The V segment lost 5 bases and the J segment 2 bases; nucleotides outside the gene matches: 5. In germline, CDR1 is LNHDA, CDR2 SQIVND (reference sequence). The CDR3 here is CASSPWTSGITDTQYF. The DNA for the CDR3 is TGTGCCAGTAGTCCTTGGACTAGCGGGATCACAGATACGCAGTATTTT.

By its share, this clone is hyperexpanded. The genes are TRBV5-1 and TRBJ1-1; D not resolved. The V gene lost 6 bases and the J gene lost 5 bases, with 17 bases spanning the gap. Germline V gives CDR1 SGHRS, CDR2 YFSETQ. This CDR3 contains 14 residues. The CDR3: CASTDEGYGTEAFF. The CDR3 DNA follows: TGCGCCAGCACCGATGAGGGCTACGGGACTGAAGCTTTCTTT.